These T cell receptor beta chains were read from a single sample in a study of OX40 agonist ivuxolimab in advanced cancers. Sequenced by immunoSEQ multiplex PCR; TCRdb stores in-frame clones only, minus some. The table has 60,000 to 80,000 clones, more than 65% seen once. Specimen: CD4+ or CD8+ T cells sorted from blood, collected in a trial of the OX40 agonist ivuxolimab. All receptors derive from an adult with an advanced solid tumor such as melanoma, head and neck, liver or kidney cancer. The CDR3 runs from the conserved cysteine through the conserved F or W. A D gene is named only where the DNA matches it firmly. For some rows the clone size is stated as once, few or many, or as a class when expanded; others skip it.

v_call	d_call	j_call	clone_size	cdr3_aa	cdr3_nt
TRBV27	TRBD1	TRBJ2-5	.	CASSETGAAETQYF	TGTGCCAGCAGTGAAACAGGGGCCGCTGAGACCCAGTACTTC
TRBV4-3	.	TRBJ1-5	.	CASSQDLAGLYQPQHF	TGCGCCAGCAGCCAAGATTTGGCAGGGTTGTATCAGCCCCAGCATTTT
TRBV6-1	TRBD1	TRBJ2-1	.	CASSGDRAYDNEQFF	TGTGCCAGCAGTGGGGACAGGGCTTACGACAATGAGCAGTTCTTC
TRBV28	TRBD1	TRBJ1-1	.	CASRGQGDTEAFF	TGTGCCAGCAGGGGACAGGGGGACACTGAAGCTTTCTTT
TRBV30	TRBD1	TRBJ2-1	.	CAWSEWDRDVGEQFF	TGTGCCTGGAGTGAATGGGACAGGGACGTCGGTGAGCAGTTCTTC
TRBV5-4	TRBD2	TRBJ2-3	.	CASSLGRREGTDTQYF	TGTGCCAGCAGCTTGGGTAGGCGGGAGGGCACAGATACGCAGTATTTT
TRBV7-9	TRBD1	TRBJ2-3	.	CASSLIQGGATDTQYF	TGTGCCAGCAGCCTTATACAGGGGGGCGCCACAGATACGCAGTATTTT
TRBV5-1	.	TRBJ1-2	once	CASSPGTARYGYTF	TGCGCCAGCAGCCCCGGAACAGCGAGATATGGCTACACCTTC
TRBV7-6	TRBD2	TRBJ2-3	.	CASSSLGLAPRPSTDTQYF	TGTGCCAGCAGCTCCCTAGGACTAGCCCCACGACCTAGCACAGATACGCAGTATTTT
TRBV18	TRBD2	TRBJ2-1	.	CASSPGLADYNEQFF	TGTGCCAGCTCACCCGGACTAGCGGACTACAATGAGCAGTTCTTC
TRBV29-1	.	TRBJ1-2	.	CSVALVGNYGYTF	TGCAGCGTTGCTCTTGTTGGGAACTATGGCTACACCTTC
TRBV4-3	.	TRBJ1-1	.	CASSQTGNTEAFF	TGCGCCAGCAGCCAAACAGGGAACACTGAAGCTTTCTTT
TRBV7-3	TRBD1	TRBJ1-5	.	CASSSRDRGGNQPQHF	TGTGCCAGCAGCTCTAGGGACAGGGGAGGCAATCAGCCCCAGCATTTT
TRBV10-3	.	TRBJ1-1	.	CAISDIFGGLNTEAFF	TGTGCCATCAGTGATATATTCGGGGGGCTGAACACTGAAGCTTTCTTT
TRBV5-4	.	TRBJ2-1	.	CASSLVGDSVTVF	TGTGCCAGCAGCTTGGTAGGAGACTCCGTAACTGTCTTC
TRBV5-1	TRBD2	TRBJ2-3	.	CASSLALAGVGTDTQYF	TGCGCCAGCAGCTTGGCCTTAGCGGGAGTGGGCACAGATACGCAGTATTTT
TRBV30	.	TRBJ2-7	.	CAWSGGGSDYEQYF	TGTGCCTGGAGTGGAGGGGGTTCGGACTACGAGCAGTACTTC
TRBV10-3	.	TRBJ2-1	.	CAISESLSAPYNEQFF	TGTGCCATCAGTGAGTCTTTGTCCGCTCCCTACAATGAGCAGTTCTTC
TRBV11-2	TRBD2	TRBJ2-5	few	CASSLIPLTSGRVAAYF	TGTGCCAGCAGCTTAATTCCCCTAACTAGCGGGAGAGTAGCGGCCTACTTC
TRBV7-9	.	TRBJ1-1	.	CASSPPRTQNTEAFF	TGTGCCAGCAGCCCACCACGGACACAGAACACTGAAGCTTTCTTT
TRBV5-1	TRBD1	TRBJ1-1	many	CASSLAGGYTEAFF	TGCGCCAGCAGCTTGGCAGGGGGCTACACTGAAGCTTTCTTT
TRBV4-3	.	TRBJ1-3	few	CASSQDLPGNTIYF	TGCGCCAGCAGCCAGGATCTTCCTGGAAACACCATATATTTT
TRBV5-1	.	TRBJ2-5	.	CASSLVQETQYF	TGCGCCAGCAGCTTGGTCCAAGAGACCCAGTACTTC
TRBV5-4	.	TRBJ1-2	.	CASSLQREGPYGYTF	TGTGCCAGCAGCTTACAAAGGGAGGGACCCTATGGCTACACCTTC
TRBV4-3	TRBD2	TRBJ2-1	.	CASSQDPIAGGSYNEQFF	TGCGCCAGCAGCCAAGACCCTATAGCGGGAGGGTCCTACAATGAGCAGTTCTTC
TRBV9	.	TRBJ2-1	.	CASSVEGAYNEQFF	TGTGCCAGCAGCGTAGAAGGCGCGTACAATGAGCAGTTCTTC
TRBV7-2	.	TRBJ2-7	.	CASSFGQFYEQYF	TGTGCCAGCAGCTTCGGACAGTTTTACGAGCAGTACTTC
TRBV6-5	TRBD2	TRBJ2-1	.	CASSALAGGPNEQFF	TGTGCCAGCAGTGCACTAGCGGGAGGGCCAAATGAGCAGTTCTTC
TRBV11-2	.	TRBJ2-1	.	CASSLAGVSRNEQFF	TGTGCCAGCAGCTTAGCGGGAGTCTCCCGCAATGAGCAGTTCTTC
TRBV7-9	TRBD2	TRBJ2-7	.	CASSLGLAGDEQYF	TGTGCCAGCAGCTTAGGACTAGCGGGAGACGAGCAGTACTTC
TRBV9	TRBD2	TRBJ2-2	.	CASSPSGLTGELFF	TGTGCCAGCAGCCCTAGCGGCCTAACCGGGGAGCTGTTTTTT